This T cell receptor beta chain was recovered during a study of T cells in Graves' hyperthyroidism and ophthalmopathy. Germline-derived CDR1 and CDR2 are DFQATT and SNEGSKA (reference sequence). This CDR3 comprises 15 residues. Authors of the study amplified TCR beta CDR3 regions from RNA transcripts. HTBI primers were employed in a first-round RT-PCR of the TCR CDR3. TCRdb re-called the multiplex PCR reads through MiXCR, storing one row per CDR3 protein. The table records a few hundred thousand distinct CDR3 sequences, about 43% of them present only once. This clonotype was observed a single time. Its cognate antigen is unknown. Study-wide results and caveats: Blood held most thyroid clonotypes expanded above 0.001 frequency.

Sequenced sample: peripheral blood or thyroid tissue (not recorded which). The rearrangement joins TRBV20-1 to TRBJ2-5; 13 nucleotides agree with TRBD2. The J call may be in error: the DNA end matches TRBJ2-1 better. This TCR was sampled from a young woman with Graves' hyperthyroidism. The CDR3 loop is CSALPTSGRTDEQFF. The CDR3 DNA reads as TGCAGTGCCCTTCCGACTAGCGGGAGGACCGATGAGCAGTTCTTC.